The 14 T cell receptor beta chains given below trace back to one sample, sequenced in a study of monozygotic twins with inflammatory bowel disease. TCRdb re-called the 5' RACE reads; one entry per CDR3 protein, DNA not given. This sample's table reports approximately 300,000 distinct CDR3 sequences. Sequencing was performed on blood. All receptors derive from a human donor with ulcerative colitis or Crohn's disease, or a healthy co-twin of an affected twin (not recorded which).

V usage is TRBV28 and J usage is TRBJ2-5; TCRdb reports TRBD1, a call that lacks DNA to check it against. There are 14 residues in the CDR3. The germline gives CDR1 MDHEN, CDR2 SYDVKM. The CDR3 region is CATLRATGGETQYF.

The J gene is TRBJ2-1, the V gene TRBV25-1; lacking DNA, the TRBD1 call made by TCRdb goes unchecked. The germline CDR1 and CDR2 sequences are MGHDK and SYGVNS. The CDR3 has 13 residues. Here the CDR3 reads CASSTDRVNEQFF.

V usage is TRBV5-1 and J usage is TRBJ2-3; TCRdb designates TRBD2, a call that cannot be tested without DNA. The CDR3 length is 15 residues. In germline, CDR1 is SGHRS, CDR2 YFSETQ. The CDR3 here is CASSLGTSVSDTQYF.

This rearrangement joins TRBV27 to TRBJ1-1; TCRdb's D call, TRBD1, is unchecked because there is no DNA. Germline lookup yields CDR1 MNHEY and CDR2 SMNVEV (reference sequence). This CDR3 spans 14 amino acids. This CDR3 reads CASARDTMNTEAFF.

The chain is built from TRBV9 and TRBJ2-4; the D call of TRBD1 rests on TCRdb alone, since no DNA is present to check it. CDR3 length: 15 amino acids. Germline assignment: CDR1 SGDLS and CDR2 YYNGEE. CDR3 amino acids: CASSATGLTKNIQYF.

This chain joins TRBV2 and TRBJ2-2; with no DNA, the TCRdb D assignment of TRBD1 cannot be verified. Germline V lookup: CDR1 SNHLY, CDR2 FYNNEI. The CDR3 is 15 amino acids. The CDR3 protein is CASSRDRGFAGELFF.

V and J are TRBV5-1 and TRBJ2-3. The length of the CDR3 is 14 residues. Germline assignment: CDR1 SGHRS and CDR2 YFSETQ. CDR3 amino acids: CASSLAPATDTQYF.

The chain has TRBV10-3 and TRBJ2-1. The germline gives CDR1 ENHRY, CDR2 SYGVKD. The CDR3 length is 13 residues. The CDR3 loop reads CAISVVDRDEQFF.

The rearrangement joins TRBV5-1 to TRBJ2-2; TCRdb outputs TRBD1, but without DNA this stays unchecked. The CDR3 runs to 15 residues. The germline CDR1 and CDR2 sequences are SGHRS and YFSETQ. The CDR3 loop reads CASRLTGVVSGELFF.

This chain uses TRBV19 with TRBJ2-4. This CDR3 spans 15 amino acids. Per germline, CDR1 LNHDA and CDR2 SQIVND (reference sequence). The CDR3 here is CASSIFSGAKNIQYF.

The J gene is TRBJ1-2, the V gene TRBV30. The length of the CDR3 is 12 residues. Germline CDR1 and CDR2: GTSNPN and SVGIG (reference sequence). This CDR3 reads CAWSVLGSGYTF.

This chain joins TRBV7-2 and TRBJ2-1; the TCRdb D gene call, TRBD2, has no DNA to confirm it. Germline values: CDR1 SGHTA, CDR2 FQGNSA. CDR3 size: 16 residues. The CDR3: CASSLDGTSALNEQFF.

The chain carries TRBV7-6 and TRBJ2-2; the D gene TCRdb calls, TRBD1, cannot be checked with no DNA. From germline, CDR1 is SGHVS and CDR2 FNYEAQ. The CDR3 extends over 16 amino acids. The CDR3 loop is CASSFIGGSNTGELFF.

The chain employs TRBV12-3 or TRBV12-4 and TRBJ1-4; TCRdb's D call, TRBD1, is unchecked because there is no DNA. The CDR3 contains 15 residues. The CDR3 spells CASSLRDRINEKLFF.